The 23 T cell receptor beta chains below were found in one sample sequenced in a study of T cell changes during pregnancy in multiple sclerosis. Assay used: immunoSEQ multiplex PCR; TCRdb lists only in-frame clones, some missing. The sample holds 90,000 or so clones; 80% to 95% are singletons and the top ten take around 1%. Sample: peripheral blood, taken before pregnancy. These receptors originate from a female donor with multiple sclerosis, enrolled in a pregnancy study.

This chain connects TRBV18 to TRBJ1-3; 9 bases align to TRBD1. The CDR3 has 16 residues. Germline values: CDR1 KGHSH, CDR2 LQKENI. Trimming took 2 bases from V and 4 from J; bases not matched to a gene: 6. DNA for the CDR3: TGTGCCAGCTCACCATCGGGGACAGGGACAGGAAACACCATATATTTT. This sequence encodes CASSPSGTGTGNTIYF.

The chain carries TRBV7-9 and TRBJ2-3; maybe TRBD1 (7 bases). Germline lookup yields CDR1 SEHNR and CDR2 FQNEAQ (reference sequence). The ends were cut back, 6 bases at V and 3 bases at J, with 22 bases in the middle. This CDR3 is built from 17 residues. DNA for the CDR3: TGTGCCAGCAGAGGAGGGACAGTTAGAGGCAAGACAGATACGCAGTATTTT. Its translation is CASRGGTVRGKTDTQYF.

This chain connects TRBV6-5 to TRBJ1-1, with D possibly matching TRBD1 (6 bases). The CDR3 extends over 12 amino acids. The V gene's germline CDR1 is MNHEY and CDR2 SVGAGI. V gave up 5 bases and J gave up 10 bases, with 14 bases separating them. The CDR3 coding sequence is TGTGCCAGCAGTGCCACAGGGACTACAGCTTTCTTT. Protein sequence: CASSATGTTAFF.

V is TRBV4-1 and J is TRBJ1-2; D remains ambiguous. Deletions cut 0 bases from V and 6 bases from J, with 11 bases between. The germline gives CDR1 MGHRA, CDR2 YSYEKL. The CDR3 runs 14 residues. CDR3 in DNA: TGCGCCAGCAGCCAAGATACGGGGTGGGATGGCTACACCTTC. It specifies CASSQDTGWDGYTF.

The CDR3 DNA reads TGTGCCTGGAAAACGGTTCAAGAGACCCAGTACTTC. This translates into CAWKTVQETQYF. The J gene is TRBJ2-5, the V gene TRBV30, with unresolved D. The CDR3 contains 12 residues. The V end was cut by 4 bases, the J end by 2 bases, with 8 bases between. Germline CDR1 and CDR2: GTSNPN and SVGIG (reference sequence).

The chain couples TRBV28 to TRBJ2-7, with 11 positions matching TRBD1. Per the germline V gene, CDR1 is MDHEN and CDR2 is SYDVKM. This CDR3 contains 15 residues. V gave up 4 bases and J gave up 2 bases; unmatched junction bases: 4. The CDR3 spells CASSSRDRGTYEQYF. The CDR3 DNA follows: TGTGCCAGCAGTTCTCGGGACAGGGGGACCTACGAGCAGTACTTC.

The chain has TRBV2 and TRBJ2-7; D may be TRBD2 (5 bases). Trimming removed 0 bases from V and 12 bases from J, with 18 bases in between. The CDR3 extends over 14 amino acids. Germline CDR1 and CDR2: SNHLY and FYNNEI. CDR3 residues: CASSEALPSGVWYF. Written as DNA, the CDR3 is TGTGCCAGCAGTGAAGCGTTACCCTCCGGGGTTTGGTACTTC.

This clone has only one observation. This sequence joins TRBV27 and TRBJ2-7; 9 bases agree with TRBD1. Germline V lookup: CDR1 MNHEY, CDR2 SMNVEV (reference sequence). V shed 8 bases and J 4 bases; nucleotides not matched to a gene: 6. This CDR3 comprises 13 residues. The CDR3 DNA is TGTGCCAGCGGGCGGGGACAGGGTTACGAGCAGTACTTC. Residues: CASGRGQGYEQYF.

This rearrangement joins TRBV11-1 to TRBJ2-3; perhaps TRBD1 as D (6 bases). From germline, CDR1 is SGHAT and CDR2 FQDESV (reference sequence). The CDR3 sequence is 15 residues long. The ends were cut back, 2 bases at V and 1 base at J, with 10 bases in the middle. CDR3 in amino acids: CASSLNRVRTDTQYF. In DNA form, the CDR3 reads TGTGCCAGCAGCTTAAACAGGGTGCGCACAGATACGCAGTATTTT.

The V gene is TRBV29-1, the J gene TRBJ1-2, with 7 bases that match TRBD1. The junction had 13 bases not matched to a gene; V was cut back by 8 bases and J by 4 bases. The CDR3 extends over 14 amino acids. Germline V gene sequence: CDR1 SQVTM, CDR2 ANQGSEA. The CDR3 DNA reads TGCAGCCATATGGATGGGGACAGCGCCTATGGCTACACCTTC. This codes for CSHMDGDSAYGYTF.

CDR3 in DNA: TGTGCCAGCAGCTACAGGGCCTCTGGGGCCAACGTCCTGACTTTC. Residues: CASSYRASGANVLTF. The V gene is TRBV2, the J gene TRBJ2-6, with D maybe TRBD1 (6 bases). In germline, CDR1 is SNHLY, CDR2 FYNNEI. V dropped 6 bases and J dropped 0 bases, with 9 bases sitting between them. The CDR3 extends over 15 amino acids. The variable domain in full, with the rest retrieved from reference TRBV2 and TRBJ2-6, is EPEVTQTPSHQVTQMGQEVILRCVPISNHLYFYWYRQILGQKVEFLVSFYNNEISEKSEIFDDQFSVERPDGSNFTLKIRSTKLEDSAMYFCASSYRASGANVLTFGAGSRLTVL.

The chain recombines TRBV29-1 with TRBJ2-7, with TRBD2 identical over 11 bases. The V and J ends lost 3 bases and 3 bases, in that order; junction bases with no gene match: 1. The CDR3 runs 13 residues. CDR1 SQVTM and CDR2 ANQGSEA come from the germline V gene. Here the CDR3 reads CSVDTSGSYEQYF. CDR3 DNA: TGCAGCGTTGATACTAGCGGGAGCTACGAGCAGTACTTC.

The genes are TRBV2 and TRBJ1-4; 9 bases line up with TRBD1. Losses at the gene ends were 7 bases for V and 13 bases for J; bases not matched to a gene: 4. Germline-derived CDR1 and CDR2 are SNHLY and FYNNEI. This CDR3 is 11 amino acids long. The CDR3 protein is CASKRQGGLFF. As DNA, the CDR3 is TGTGCCAGCAAACGACAGGGGGGACTGTTTTTT.

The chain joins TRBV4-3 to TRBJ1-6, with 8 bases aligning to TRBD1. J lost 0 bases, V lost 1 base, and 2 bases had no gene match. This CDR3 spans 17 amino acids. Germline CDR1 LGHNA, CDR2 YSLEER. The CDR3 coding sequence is TGCGCCAGCAGCCAAGTCAGGGGGCGCTCCTATAATTCACCCCTCCACTTT. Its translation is CASSQVRGRSYNSPLHF.

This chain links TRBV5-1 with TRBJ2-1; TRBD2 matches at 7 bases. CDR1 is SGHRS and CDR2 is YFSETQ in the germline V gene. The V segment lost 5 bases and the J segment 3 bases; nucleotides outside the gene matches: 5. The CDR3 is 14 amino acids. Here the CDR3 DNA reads TGCGCCAGCAGGACGGGGGAGGGCTACAATGAGCAGTTCTTC. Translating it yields CASRTGEGYNEQFF.

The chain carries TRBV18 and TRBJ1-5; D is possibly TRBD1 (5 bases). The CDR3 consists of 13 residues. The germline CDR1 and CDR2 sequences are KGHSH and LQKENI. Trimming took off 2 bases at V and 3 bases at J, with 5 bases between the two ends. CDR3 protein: CASSPGANQPQHF. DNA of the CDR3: TGTGCCAGCTCACCAGGGGCCAATCAGCCCCAGCATTTT.

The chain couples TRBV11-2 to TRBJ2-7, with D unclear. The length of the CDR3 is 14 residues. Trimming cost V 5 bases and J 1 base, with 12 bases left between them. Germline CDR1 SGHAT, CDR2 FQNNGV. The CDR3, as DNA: TGTGCCAGCAGCCAACACCAGGAATCCTACGAGCAGTACTTC. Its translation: CASSQHQESYEQYF.

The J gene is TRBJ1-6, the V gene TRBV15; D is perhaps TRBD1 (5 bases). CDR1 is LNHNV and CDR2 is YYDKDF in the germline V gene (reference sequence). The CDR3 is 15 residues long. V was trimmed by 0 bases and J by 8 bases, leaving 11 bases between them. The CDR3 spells CATSRDNGGDSPLHF. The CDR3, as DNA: TGTGCCACCAGCAGAGACAATGGAGGGGATTCACCCCTCCACTTT.

CDR3 region: CASSKKGASGANVLTF. The CDR3 DNA is TGTGCCAGCAGCAAAAAAGGGGCATCTGGGGCCAACGTCCTGACTTTC. The chain is built from TRBV21-1 and TRBJ2-6; TRBD1, the table's D call, lacks a check against the DNA. TRBV21-1 corresponds to a pseudogene. The CDR3 spans 16 residues.

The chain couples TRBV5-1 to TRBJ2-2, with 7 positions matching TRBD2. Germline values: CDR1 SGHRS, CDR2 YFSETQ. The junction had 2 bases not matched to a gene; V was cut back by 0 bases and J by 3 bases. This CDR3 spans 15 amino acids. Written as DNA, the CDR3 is TGCGCCAGCAGCTTGGCAGCGGGGTACACCGGGGAGCTGTTTTTT. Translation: CASSLAAGYTGELFF.

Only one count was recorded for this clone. The CDR3 region has the DNA TGTGCCAGCAGCGCAGACAGGGCTAACGGGGAGCTGTTTTTT. Translated, it gives CASSADRANGELFF. This sequence joins TRBV9 and TRBJ2-2, with TRBD1 identical over 7 bases. This CDR3 is 14 amino acids long. Germline-derived CDR1 and CDR2 are SGDLS and YYNGEE. The ends lost 3 bases at V and 7 bases at J; junction bases unmatched: 6.

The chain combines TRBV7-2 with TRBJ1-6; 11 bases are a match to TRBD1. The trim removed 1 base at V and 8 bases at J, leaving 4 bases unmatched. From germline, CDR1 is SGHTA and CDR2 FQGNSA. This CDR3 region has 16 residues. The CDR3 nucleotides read TGTGCCAGCAGCTTAGGGACAGGGGGCGTCGATTCACCCCTCCACTTT. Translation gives CASSLGTGGVDSPLHF.

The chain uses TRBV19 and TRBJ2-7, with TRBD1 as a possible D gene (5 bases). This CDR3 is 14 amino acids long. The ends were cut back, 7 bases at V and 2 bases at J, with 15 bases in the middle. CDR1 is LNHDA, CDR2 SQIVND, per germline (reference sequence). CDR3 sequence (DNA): TGTGCCAGTACCGACGGACACGTAACCTACGAGCAGTACTTC. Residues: CASTDGHVTYEQYF. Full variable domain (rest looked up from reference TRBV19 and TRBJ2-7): DGGITQSPKYLFRKEGQNVTLSCEQNLNHDAMYWYRQDPGQGLRLIYYSQIVNDFQKGDIAEGYSVSREKKESFPLTVTSAQKNPTAFYLCASTDGHVTYEQYFGPGTRLTVT.